This TCR beta chain came from a study of identical twins. Trimming pared 4 bases from V and 9 bases from J, leaving 16 bases between. The CDR3 sequence is 14 residues long. Germline V lookup: CDR1 LGHNA, CDR2 YNFKEQ. Study outcomes and limitations: Within cord blood, abundant beta clonotypes carried fewer insertions, but memory repertoires showed no such trend. Models predicted too little out-of-frame TCR alpha sharing in monozygotic twins.

Concerning this clonotype itself: Its matching antigen is unknown.

Among all donors, each was a healthy Caucasian. A universal primer site was incorporated via template switching, and the cDNA contained unique molecular identifiers. Each CDR3 protein is one row after TCRdb ran MiXCR on the 5' RACE reads. The sample yields some 1,600,000 distinct CDR3 sequences, around 29% seen once. Sequencing was performed on cord blood. The sequence derives from a newborn girl in good health. The chain carries TRBV4-2 and TRBJ2-1; D is possibly TRBD2 (5 bases). The CDR3 loop is CASSPPSGFIEQFF. The CDR3 nucleotides read TGTGCCAGCAGCCCCCCCAGCGGATTCATTGAGCAGTTCTTC.